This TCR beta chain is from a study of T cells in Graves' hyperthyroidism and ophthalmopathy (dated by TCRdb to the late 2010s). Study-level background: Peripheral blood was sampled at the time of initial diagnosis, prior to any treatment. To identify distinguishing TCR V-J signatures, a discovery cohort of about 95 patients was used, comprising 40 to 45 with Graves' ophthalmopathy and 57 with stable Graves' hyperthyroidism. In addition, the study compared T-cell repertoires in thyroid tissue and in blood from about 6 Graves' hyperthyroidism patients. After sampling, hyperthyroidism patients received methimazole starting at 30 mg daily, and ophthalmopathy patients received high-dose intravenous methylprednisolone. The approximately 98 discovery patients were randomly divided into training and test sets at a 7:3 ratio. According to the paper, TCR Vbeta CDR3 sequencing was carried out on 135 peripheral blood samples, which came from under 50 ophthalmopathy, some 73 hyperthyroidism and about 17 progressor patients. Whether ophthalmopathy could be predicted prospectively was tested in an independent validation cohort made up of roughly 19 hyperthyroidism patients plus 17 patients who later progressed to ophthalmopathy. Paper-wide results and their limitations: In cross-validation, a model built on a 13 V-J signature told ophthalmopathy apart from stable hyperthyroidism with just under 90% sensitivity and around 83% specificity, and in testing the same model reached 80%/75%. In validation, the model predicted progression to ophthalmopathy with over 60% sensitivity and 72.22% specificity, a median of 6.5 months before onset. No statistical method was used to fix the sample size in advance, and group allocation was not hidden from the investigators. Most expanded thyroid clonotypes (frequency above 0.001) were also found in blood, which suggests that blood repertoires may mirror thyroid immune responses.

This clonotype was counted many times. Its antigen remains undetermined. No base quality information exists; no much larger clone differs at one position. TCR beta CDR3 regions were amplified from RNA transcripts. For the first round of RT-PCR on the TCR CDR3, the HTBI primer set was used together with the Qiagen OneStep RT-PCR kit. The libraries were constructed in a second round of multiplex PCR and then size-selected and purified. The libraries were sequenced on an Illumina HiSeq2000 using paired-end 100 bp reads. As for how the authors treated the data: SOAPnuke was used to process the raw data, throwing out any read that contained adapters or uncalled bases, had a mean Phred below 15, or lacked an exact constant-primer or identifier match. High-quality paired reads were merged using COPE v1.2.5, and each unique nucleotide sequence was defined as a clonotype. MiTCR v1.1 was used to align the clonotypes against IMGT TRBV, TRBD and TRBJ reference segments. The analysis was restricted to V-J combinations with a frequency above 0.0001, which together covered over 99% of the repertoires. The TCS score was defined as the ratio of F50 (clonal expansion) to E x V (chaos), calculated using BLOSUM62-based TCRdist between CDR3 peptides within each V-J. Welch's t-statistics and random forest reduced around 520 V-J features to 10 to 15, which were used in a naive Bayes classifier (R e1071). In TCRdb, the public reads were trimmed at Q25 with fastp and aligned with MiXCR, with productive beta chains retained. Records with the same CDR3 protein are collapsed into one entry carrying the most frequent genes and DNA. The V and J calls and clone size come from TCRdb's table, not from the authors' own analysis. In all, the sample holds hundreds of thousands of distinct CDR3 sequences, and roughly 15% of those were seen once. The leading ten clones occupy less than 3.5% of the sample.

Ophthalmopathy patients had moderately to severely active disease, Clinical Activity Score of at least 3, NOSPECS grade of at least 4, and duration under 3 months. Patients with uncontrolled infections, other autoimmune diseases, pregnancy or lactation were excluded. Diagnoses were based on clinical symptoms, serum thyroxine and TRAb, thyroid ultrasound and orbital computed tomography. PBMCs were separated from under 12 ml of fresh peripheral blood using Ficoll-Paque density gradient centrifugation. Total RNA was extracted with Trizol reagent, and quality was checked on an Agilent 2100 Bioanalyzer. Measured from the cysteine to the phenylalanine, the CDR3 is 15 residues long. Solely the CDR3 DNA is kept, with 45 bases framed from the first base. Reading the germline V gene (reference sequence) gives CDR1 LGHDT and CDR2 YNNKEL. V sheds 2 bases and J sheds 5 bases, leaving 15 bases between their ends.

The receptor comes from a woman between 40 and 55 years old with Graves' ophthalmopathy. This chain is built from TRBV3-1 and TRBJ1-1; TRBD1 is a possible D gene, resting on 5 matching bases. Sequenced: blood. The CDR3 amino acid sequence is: CASSQYGTGGTEAFF. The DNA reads TGTGCCAGCAGCCAATATGGGACGGGTGGAACTGAAGCTTTCTTT.